Below, one T cell receptor (beta chain) is given with its context. Sequencing used immunoSEQ multiplex PCR; TCRdb keeps in-frame clones, though not all of them. The table shows about 72,000 clones, with roughly 90% occurring only once. The data derive from a study of technical replicates of blood from several donors. This CDR3 has 13 amino acids. Per the germline V gene, CDR1 is MNHNS and CDR2 is SASEGT. Deletions cut 5 bases from V and 5 bases from J, with 9 bases between. J is TRBJ1-4 and V is TRBV6-1; TRBD1 might be the D (6 bases). The receptor comes from a human donor in good health. Source material: T cells isolated from PBMCs. CDR3 nucleotides: TGTGCCAGCAGTAGGGACATCAATGAAAAACTGTTTTTT. It specifies CASSRDINEKLFF.